This T cell receptor (beta chain) was retrieved from a study of neoadjuvant anti-PD-1 for oral cavity cancer. For the study at large: Most patients had three to four biweekly doses of 3 mg/kg nivolumab before resection.

Of note for this clone: Its antigen is still unknown.

This CDR3 comprises 15 residues. CDR1 is SGHRS, CDR2 YFSETQ, per germline. V dropped 4 bases and J dropped 3; count of bases not matched to a gene: 9. TCRdb's copy holds only in-frame clones and misses some; the assay was immunoSEQ multiplex PCR. The sample has about 14,000 clones; about two thirds are singletons. Study-wide results and caveats: Non-responders to neoadjuvant nivolumab had significantly more clonal PBMC T cells than responders.

The chain carries TRBV5-1 and TRBJ1-1; TRBD1 matches at 7 bases. The sequenced sample was PBMCs, obtained before nivolumab (anti-PD-1) treatment. The TCR comes from a person aged 35-79 years with oral cavity squamous cell carcinoma. CDR3 in amino acids: CASSLQGTPDTEAFF. CDR3 bases: TGCGCCAGCAGCCTACAGGGGACCCCGGACACTGAAGCTTTCTTT.